Listed below are T cell receptor beta chains from one sample, sequenced in a study of T cell changes during pregnancy in multiple sclerosis. The assay was immunoSEQ multiplex PCR, and TCRdb's table has in-frame clones only and misses some. The data contain 85,000 to 130,000 clones, under 95% of them singletons. Sequenced here: peripheral blood, sampled after pregnancy. The origin of the receptors is a female donor with multiple sclerosis, enrolled in a pregnancy study. CDR3s include the opening cysteine and the closing phenylalanine or tryptophan. The D gene is left open where the match is weak. Part of the rows lack a size; the others show once, few, many or a class for expanded clones.

>15|TRBJ2-7|.|.|TRBV28
CASSRLKTGIYEQYF
TGTGCCAGCAGCCGCTTAAAAACAGGGATCTACGAGCAGTACTTC
>15|TRBJ1-1|once|.|TRBV11-2
CASSLPRQTNTEAFF
TGTGCCAGCAGCTTACCTCGACAGACGAACACTGAAGCTTTCTTT
>13|TRBJ1-1|once|TRBD1|TRBV15
CATRTGRDTEAFF
TGTGCCACCCGGACAGGACGGGACACTGAAGCTTTCTTT
>15|TRBJ1-2|.|.|TRBV6-1
CASSEALGPIYGYTF
TGTGCCAGCAGTGAAGCGCTTGGGCCGATCTATGGCTACACCTTC
>17|TRBJ2-5|.|TRBD1|TRBV5-1
CASSPAPTTGGRETQYF
TGCGCCAGCAGCCCAGCCCCTACGACAGGGGGGAGGGAGACCCAGTACTTC
>16|TRBJ2-2|.|TRBD1|TRBV5-4
CASSFSRGSNTGELFF
TGTGCCAGCAGCTTTTCCAGGGGGTCCAACACCGGGGAGCTGTTTTTT
>13|TRBJ2-7|.|.|TRBV2
CASSESVSYEQYF
TGTGCCAGCAGTGAATCAGTCTCCTACGAGCAGTACTTC
>14|TRBJ2-3|.|TRBD2|TRBV6-5
CASSRPGLPGTQYF
TGTGCCAGCAGCCGGCCGGGACTACCGGGAACGCAGTATTTT
>17|TRBJ2-6|.|.|TRBV4-1
CASSQDRSTDGANVLTF
TGCGCCAGCAGCCAAGATAGGTCTACAGACGGGGCCAACGTCCTGACTTTC
>15|TRBJ2-1|.|TRBD2|TRBV10-3
CAISVGLAGGDEQFF
TGTGCCATCAGTGTAGGACTAGCGGGAGGGGATGAGCAGTTCTTC
>15|TRBJ1-2|few|TRBD1|TRBV6-5
CASSWDREGVGGYTF
TGTGCCAGCAGTTGGGACAGGGAGGGAGTGGGTGGCTACACCTTC